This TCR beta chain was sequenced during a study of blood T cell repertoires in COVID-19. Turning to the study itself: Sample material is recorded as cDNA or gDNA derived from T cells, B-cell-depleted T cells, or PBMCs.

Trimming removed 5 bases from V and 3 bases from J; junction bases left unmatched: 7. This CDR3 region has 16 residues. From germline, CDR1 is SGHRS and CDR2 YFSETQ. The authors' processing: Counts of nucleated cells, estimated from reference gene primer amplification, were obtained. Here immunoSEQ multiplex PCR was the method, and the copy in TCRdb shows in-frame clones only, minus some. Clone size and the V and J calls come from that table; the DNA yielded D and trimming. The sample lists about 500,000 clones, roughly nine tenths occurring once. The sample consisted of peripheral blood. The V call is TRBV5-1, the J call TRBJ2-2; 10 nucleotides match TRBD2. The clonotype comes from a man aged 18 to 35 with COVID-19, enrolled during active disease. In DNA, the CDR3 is TGCGCCAGCAGTTGGCTAGCGGGAGAGGACACCGGGGAGCTGTTTTTT. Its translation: CASSWLAGEDTGELFF.